The sequence of this T cell receptor (beta chain) was determined in a study of blood T cell repertoires in COVID-19 (dated by TCRdb to 2020 to 2022). For context, the study as a whole: Samples covering the acute and convalescent phases of COVID-19 were provided by collaborators in the United States, Italy and Spain. Where available, HLA class I and class II types were taken from metadata supplied by the sample provider and were not determined by assay-based typing. Samples came from the ongoing ImmuneRACE study (first 160 participants) plus 1,254 subjects from 6 global collaborators. The repertoires were released in a freely available public database intended as a resource for research on the immune response to SARS-CoV-2. A de-identified subject ID, COVID-19 status, age in years and sex were almost always included in the sample metadata. Subjects who had been exposed to COVID-19, were actively infected with it, or had recovered from it provided the deeply sampled blood TCRbeta repertoires that made up the dataset. The prospective study material was composed of cDNA or gDNA derived from T cells, B-cell-depleted T cells, or PBMCs. Overall study results and their limits: The amount of clinical and demographic metadata varied by source and participant and was provided uncurated.

V is cut by 5 bases and J by 4 bases, and the space between the germline ends is 18 bases. The CDR3 has 16 amino acids, counting the end cysteine and phenylalanine. The read is trimmed to its CDR3 DNA, 48 bases read in frame from base 1. CDR1 MNHEY and CDR2 SMNVEV are derived from the germline V gene (reference sequence). The immunoSEQ Assay, a bias-controlled multiplex PCR, was used to amplify TCRbeta CDR3 regions from genomic DNA. In the source study's methods: Within the assay, amplification of reference gene primers was used to estimate how many nucleated cells each sample contained. To quantify the absolute abundance of each unique TCRbeta CDR3 rearrangement, sequence reads were collapsed and filtered. For each sample, productive Simpson clonality was calculated as the square root of Simpson's diversity index over productive rearrangements. TCRdb took over this immuneACCESS table, retaining in-frame rearrangements with V and J assigned. Such tables are incomplete; in checked studies, under half of the missing clones stem from an unresolved V gene, and the remainder is unexplained. Clone size and the V and J calls come from that table; the DNA yielded D and trimming. The table for this sample lists some 130,000 clones; 83% of them were counted only once. The ten biggest clones cover more than 15% of the sample.

Comment on this clone: The antigen it recognizes is unknown. The sample holds no much larger clone one base away, and base qualities are not on file.

Enrolling through a virtual design, the prospective study's participants ranged in age from roughly 18 to 89 years and lived across 24 United States geographic areas. In the prospective study, cohorts were assigned on the basis of participant-reported clinical history obtained from a screening survey and a study questionnaire. Recovered participants in ImmuneRACE Cohort 3 were defined by two consecutive negative NP/OP PCR tests, clearance by a healthcare professional, or resolution of symptoms. Mobile phlebotomists in the prospective study collected whole blood, serum and a nasopharyngeal or oropharyngeal swab from every participant. Participants in the prospective study had the option to provide additional blood draws and questionnaires over a roughly 2-month period. Blood samples from the prospective study were shipped frozen or at room temperature prior to DNA extraction.

Sequencing used PBMCs or T cells enriched from blood (not recorded which). The TCR sequence derives from a man younger than 45 who had recovered from COVID-19. Recombination linked TRBV27 to TRBJ2-1, and TRBD1 may be the D gene, going by 6 matching bases. The encoded CDR3 is CASSRPVGGGYNEQFF. The DNA is as follows: TGTGCCAGCAGTAGGCCAGTTGGGGGCGGGTACAATGAGCAGTTCTTC.